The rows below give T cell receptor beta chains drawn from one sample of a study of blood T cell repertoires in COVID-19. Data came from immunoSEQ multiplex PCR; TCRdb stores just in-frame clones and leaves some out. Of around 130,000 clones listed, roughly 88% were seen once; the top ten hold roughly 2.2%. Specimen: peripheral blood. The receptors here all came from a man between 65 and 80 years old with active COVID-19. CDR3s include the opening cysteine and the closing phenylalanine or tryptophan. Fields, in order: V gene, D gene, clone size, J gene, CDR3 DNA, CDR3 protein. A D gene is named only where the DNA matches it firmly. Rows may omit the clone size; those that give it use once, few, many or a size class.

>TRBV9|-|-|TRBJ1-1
TGTGCCAGCAGCGCAATCAGGGGCCAAGGGACTGAAGCTTTCTTT
CASSAIRGQGTEAFF
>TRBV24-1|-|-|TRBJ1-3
TGTGCCACCAGTGAAGGGGGCTCTGGAAACACCATATATTTT
CATSEGGSGNTIYF
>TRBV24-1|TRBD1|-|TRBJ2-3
TGTGCCACCAGTGACCGACGGACAGGGGGCGCAGATACGCAGTATTTT
CATSDRRTGGADTQYF
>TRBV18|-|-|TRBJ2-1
TGTGCCAGCTCACCACCGCAAGGGAGTGGCGATGAGCAGTTCTTC
CASSPPQGSGDEQFF
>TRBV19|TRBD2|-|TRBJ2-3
TGTGCCAGCGCTCTAGCGGGGGCCACAGATACGCAGTATTTT
CASALAGATDTQYF
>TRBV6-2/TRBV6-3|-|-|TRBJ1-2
TGTGCCAGCAGCCACGGTGAGAACTATGGCTACACCTTC
CASSHGENYGYTF
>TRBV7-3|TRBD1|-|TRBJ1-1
TGTGCCAGCAGCTTAGCCCGGGACAGGCGGGGAACTGAAGCTTTCTTT
CASSLARDRRGTEAFF
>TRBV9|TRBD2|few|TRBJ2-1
TGTGCCAGCAGCGTAACTAGCGGGAGTTTCAATGAGCAGTTCTTC
CASSVTSGSFNEQFF
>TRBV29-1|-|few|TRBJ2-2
TGCAGCGTTGAGAACTATCTCGCCGGGGAGCTGTTTTTT
CSVENYLAGELFF
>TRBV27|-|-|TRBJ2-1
TGTGCCAGCAGTTCCGGGAAACAGGGTGAGCAGTTCTTC
CASSSGKQGEQFF
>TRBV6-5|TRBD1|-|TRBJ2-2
TGTGCCAGCAGGGGGACAGGGGGCAACACCGGGGAGCTGTTTTTT
CASRGTGGNTGELFF
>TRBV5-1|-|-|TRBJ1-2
TGCGCCAGCAGCTTAATCGGAGCCCCCAACCCGCCCAACTATGGCTACACCTTC
CASSLIGAPNPPNYGYTF
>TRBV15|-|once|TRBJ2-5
TGTGCCACCAGCTACATTCAAGAGACCCAGTACTTC
CATSYIQETQYF
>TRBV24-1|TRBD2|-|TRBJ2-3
TGTGCCACCAGTGATAGAGGGACTAGCGGGATCGGAGATACGCAGTATTTT
CATSDRGTSGIGDTQYF
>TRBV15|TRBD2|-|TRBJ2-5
TGTGCCACCAGCAGGGCGGGACTAGCGGGAGGGCCCGAGACCCAGTACTTC
CATSRAGLAGGPETQYF
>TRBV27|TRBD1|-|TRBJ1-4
TGTGCCAGCAGTTTTGACAGGGGGCAAGGAAAACTGTTTTTT
CASSFDRGQGKLFF
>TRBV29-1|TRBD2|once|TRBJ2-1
TGCAGCGGGGAGGGACTTCAAGTCGATGAGCAGTTCTTC
CSGEGLQVDEQFF
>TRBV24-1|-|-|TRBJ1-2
TGTGCCACCAGTGCCGCGGGGGGGAACCATGGCTACACCTTC
CATSAAGGNHGYTF
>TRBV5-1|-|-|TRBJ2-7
TGCGCCAGCAGCCCCGGGACACCGTACGAGCAGTACTTC
CASSPGTPYEQYF
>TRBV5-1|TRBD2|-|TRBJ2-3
TGCGCCAGCAGCGCGATGACTAGCGGGAGCACAGATACGCAGTATTTT
CASSAMTSGSTDTQYF
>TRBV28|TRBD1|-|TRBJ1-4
TGTGCCAGCAGTTCTACAGGGGGCAGAACTAATGAAAAACTGTTTTTT
CASSSTGGRTNEKLFF
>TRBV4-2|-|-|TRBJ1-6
TGTGCCAGCAGCCAAGAAACAGACTATAATTCACCCCTCCACTTT
CASSQETDYNSPLHF
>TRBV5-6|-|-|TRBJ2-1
TGTGCCAGCACTAACCGTAACAATGAGCAGTTCTTC
CASTNRNNEQFF
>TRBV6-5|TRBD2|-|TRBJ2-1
TGTGCCAGCAGTTATCTGGACAGCGGGAGGGTCTTC
CASSYLDSGRVF
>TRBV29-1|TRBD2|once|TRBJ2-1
TGCAGCGGTGCTAGCGGTTACAATGAGCAGTTCTTC
CSGASGYNEQFF